This T cell receptor beta chain was captured in a study of T cell repertoires in cytomegalovirus infection (dated by TCRdb to about 2019). Study-wide context: Donor HLA type was relevant to the analysis, as public TCR beta signatures indicated carriage of CMV infection together with the matching HLA type.

This clonotype has ten or more counts. No cognate antigen has been identified for it. Base qualities are missing; no much larger clone stands one base away. Including cysteine and phenylalanine, the CDR3 has 13 amino acids. Just the 39-base CDR3 DNA is kept, in frame starting at base 1. A distance of 11 bases separates the germline ends of V and J, which lose 1 base and 10 bases respectively. The germline V gene sets CDR1 to SGHTA and CDR2 to FQGNSA. Sequenced on an Illumina HiSeq 1500. The public reads were reanalyzed by TCRdb: fastp trimming at Q25, MiXCR alignment, in-frame beta chains only. CDR3 protein sequences are deduplicated, and each keeps its most common genes and DNA. Here the sample has around 330,000 distinct CDR3 sequences; 15% to 20% occur a single time. The ten largest clones represent 12% of the sample. Study-level results and caveats: The ex vivo response was dominated by HLA-C-restricted CMV-specific TCR beta clonotypes, and the single most frequent clonotype in two of eight donors was supplied by these HLA-C-restricted clonotypes. Carriers of CMV infection plus the relevant HLA type were discriminated by the cumulative frequency of public TCR beta family members in the study cohort and in an independent roughly 380-donor cohort.

The specimen was PBMCs. Recombination joined TRBV7-2 with TRBJ1-5, with no D gene named confidently. The TCR sequence derives from a human donor in good health (CMV status not recorded). Some clones in this sample may be carry-over from other donors' samples. The bases read TGTGCCAGCAGCTTAGGGTGGGATGGTCCCCAGCATTTT. This yields the protein CASSLGWDGPQHF. Beyond the CDR3, the reference TRBV7-2 and TRBJ1-5 genes provide the residues; the full variable domain reads: GAGVSQSPSNKVTEKGKDVELRCDPISGHTALYWYRQSLGQGLEFLIYFQGNSAPDKSGLPSDRFSAERTGGSVSTLTIQRTQQEDSAVYLCASSLGWDGPQHFGDGTRLSIL.